This TCR beta chain was captured by sequencing in a study of post-analysis software for immune sequencing data. Across the whole study: Relapsing-remitting, secondary progressive and progressive-relapsing multiple sclerosis courses were included. Study findings and constraints: A handful of TRBV segments, including TRBV5-6, TRBV5-1 and TRBV20-1, were more frequent in patients than controls. Normalized Chao1 diversity in multiple sclerosis patients fell significantly below that of controls. F measure clustering grouped samples strongly by preparation batch.

A remark on this clonotype: The antigen remains unidentified.

Researchers reported that TCR beta cDNA libraries carried unique molecular identifiers. Starting from roughly 1.1 to 9.2 million T cells, the study yielded 500,000 or so cDNA molecules. TCRdb called the PCR reads again in MiXCR, with one record for every CDR3 protein. The sample contains around 700,000 distinct CDR3 sequences, 55% to 60% of which appear only once. V lost 3 bases, J lost 1 base, and 12 bases lay in between. Germline CDR1 is SNHLY and CDR2 is FYNNEI. This CDR3 has 15 residues. The sample consisted of blood. J is TRBJ1-1 and V is TRBV2, with D possibly being TRBD1 (5 bases). The sequence derives from a girl aged 2 to 9 with multiple sclerosis. CDR3 nucleotide sequence: TGTGCCAGCAGTGAGTTCAGGGTTGCGAACACTGAAGCTTTCTTT. Amino acid sequence: CASSEFRVANTEAFF. Using reference TRBV2 and TRBJ1-1 for the parts outside the CDR3, the full variable domain is EPEVTQTPSHQVTQMGQEVILRCVPISNHLYFYWYRQILGQKVEFLVSFYNNEISEKSEIFDDQFSVERPDGSNFTLKIRSTKLEDSAMYFCASSEFRVANTEAFFGQGTRLTVV.